A selection of T cell receptor beta chains follows, all from one sample in a study of blood T cell repertoires in COVID-19. TCRdb keeps only in-frame clones here, not all; method: immunoSEQ multiplex PCR. The table has around 130,000 clones, approximately 84% seen once. Sequenced: peripheral blood. These receptor sequences come from a woman of 80 years or more with acute or convalescent COVID-19. CDR3s include the opening cysteine and the closing phenylalanine or tryptophan. A D gene is named only where the DNA matches it firmly. Rows may omit the clone size; those that give it use once, few, many or a size class.

J | V | D | size | DNA | CDR3
TRBJ2-2 | TRBV29-1 | NA | NA | TGCAGCGTTGCAGGGCAGGGAACCGGGGAGCTGTTTTTT | CSVAGQGTGELFF
TRBJ1-1 | TRBV25-1 | TRBD1 | NA | TGTGCCAGTAGAACCGCCGGGACAGCCGGCCTTAAGGCTTTCTTT | CASRTAGTAGLKAFF
TRBJ1-1 | TRBV7-8 | NA | NA | TGTGCCAGCAGCGTCCATTACGGGGGCACTGAAGCTTTCTTT | CASSVHYGGTEAFF
TRBJ1-1 | TRBV6-4 | NA | NA | TGTGCCAGCACTCGAAAGGGGTTGGGGAACACTGAAGCTTTCTTT | CASTRKGLGNTEAFF
TRBJ1-1 | TRBV19 | TRBD1 | once | TGTGCCAGTAGTATAGATTCGGACAGGGGGCTTACGAACACTGAAGCTTTCTTT | CASSIDSDRGLTNTEAFF
TRBJ1-1 | TRBV7-2 | NA | NA | TGTGCCAGCAGAGTTGGACAGAACACTGAAGCTTTCTTT | CASRVGQNTEAFF
TRBJ1-2 | TRBV6-6 | NA | NA | TGTGCCAGCAGTCAACGGTTACTTACAGGCGCCGCTAACTATGGCTACACCTTC | CASSQRLLTGAANYGYTF
TRBJ1-6 | TRBV6-5 | TRBD1 | NA | TGTGCCAGCAGTCTGGACAGGGGTTCACCCCTCCACTTT | CASSLDRGSPLHF
TRBJ2-1 | TRBV11-2 | NA | few | TGTGCCAGCAGCCCCCTCTCGAGTGTCCGGTTCTTC | CASSPLSSVRFF
TRBJ1-2 | TRBV6-2/TRBV6-3 | TRBD1 | once | TGTGCCAGCAGTTACCTGGACAGGGGGCCCTATGGCTACACCTTC | CASSYLDRGPYGYTF
TRBJ1-1 | TRBV27 | NA | NA | TGTGCCAGCAGTTCCCGGGGGGACACTGAAGCTTTCTTT | CASSSRGDTEAFF
TRBJ1-2 | TRBV5-4 | NA | NA | TGTGCCAGCAGCATACAGGGCTCCTATGGCTACACCTTC | CASSIQGSYGYTF
TRBJ2-7 | TRBV5-5 | TRBD2 | NA | TGTGCCAGCAGCTCGGGACTAGCGGTAAGGCAGTACTTC | CASSSGLAVRQYF
TRBJ1-4 | TRBV23-1 | TRBD1 | NA | TGCGCCAGCAGTCTGAGGGACAGCGGTAATGAAAAACTGTTTTTT | CASSLRDSGNEKLFF
TRBJ2-1 | TRBV6-1 | NA | NA | TGTGCCAGCAGTGAAGGGAGGCCACTGGTCGGTTACAATGAGCAGTTCTTC | CASSEGRPLVGYNEQFF
TRBJ1-6 | TRBV4-3 | TRBD1 | NA | TGCGCCAGCAGCCAAGAGGGGACAGGGGGCGAGACACCCCTCCACTTT | CASSQEGTGGETPLHF
TRBJ2-1 | TRBV6-2/TRBV6-3 | NA | NA | TGTGCCAGCAGTTCTTATACGGGTCGGTTCTTC | CASSSYTGRFF
TRBJ2-4 | TRBV7-2 | TRBD1 | NA | TGTGCCAGCAGCTCCCGGACAGGGTACGAGTACATTCAGTACTTC | CASSSRTGYEYIQYF
TRBJ2-3 | TRBV30 | NA | NA | TGTGCCTGGAGTCGCAGAAGGAGCCCTAGCACAGATACGCAGTATTTT | CAWSRRRSPSTDTQYF
TRBJ1-4 | TRBV19 | NA | NA | TGTGCCAGTAGTATTCTTTGGGGGGAAAGTTATGAAAAACTGTTTTTT | CASSILWGESYEKLFF
TRBJ1-1 | TRBV7-9 | TRBD1 | NA | TGTGCCAGCAGCCCTACCGGGACAGGGGTGGACACTGAAGCTTTCTTT | CASSPTGTGVDTEAFF
TRBJ2-1 | TRBV6-4 | NA | NA | TGTGCCAGCAGTGACTCAGGACTTGAGCAGTTCTTC | CASSDSGLEQFF
TRBJ2-3 | TRBV7-6 | NA | NA | TGTGCCAGCAGCTTAGTATTCTCCAGGGAAGGCACAGATACGCAGTATTTT | CASSLVFSREGTDTQYF
TRBJ1-2 | TRBV6-1 | NA | NA | TGTGCCAGCAGTGAACTGGCCAGGGGCGCGTTTAGCTATGGCTACACCTTC | CASSELARGAFSYGYTF
TRBJ1-2 | TRBV7-9 | TRBD1 | NA | TGTGCCAGCAGCTTGGGACAGACTAACTATGGCTACACCTTC | CASSLGQTNYGYTF
TRBJ1-2 | TRBV6-2/TRBV6-3 | NA | NA | TGTGCCAGCAGCCCGGACAGATACTATGGCTACACCTTC | CASSPDRYYGYTF
TRBJ2-4 | TRBV13 | TRBD1 | once | TGTGCCAGCAGCTTAGGCCCCGGGACAGCGGTCCGAGGTAAAAACATTCAGTACTTC | CASSLGPGTAVRGKNIQYF
TRBJ2-7 | TRBV6-2/TRBV6-3 | TRBD2 | NA | TGTGCCAGCAGTTCGCGGACTAGCGGGATCGACGAGCAGTACTTC | CASSSRTSGIDEQYF
TRBJ1-6 | TRBV11-2 | NA | NA | TGTGCCAGCAGCTTAAAAACGGTGGGCAGTACACAGCCCCTCCACTTT | CASSLKTVGSTQPLHF
TRBJ1-2 | TRBV19 | NA | NA | TGTGCCAGTAGTATTGCGCAGGTCAGGATTGTTTCTGGCTACACCTTC | CASSIAQVRIVSGYTF
TRBJ2-7 | TRBV5-1 | NA | NA | TGCGCCAGCAGTCCACAGGGAGACGAGCAGTACTTC | CASSPQGDEQYF
TRBJ1-2 | TRBV6-1 | NA | NA | TGTGCCAGCAGTGAAGCGCTAAGGGGCGCTAACTATGGCTACACCTTC | CASSEALRGANYGYTF
TRBJ1-1 | TRBV30 | TRBD1 | NA | TGTGCCTGGAGTAATACAGGGGGAACTGAAGCTTTCTTT | CAWSNTGGTEAFF
TRBJ1-2 | TRBV4-3 | TRBD1 | NA | TGCGCCAGCAGCCATGACAGGGCCGCTTATGGCTACACCTTC | CASSHDRAAYGYTF
TRBJ1-5 | TRBV5-1 | TRBD1 | once | TGCGCCAGCAGCCTAACAGGGGGCAATCAGCCCCAGCATTTT | CASSLTGGNQPQHF
TRBJ1-2 | TRBV7-8 | TRBD1 | NA | TGTGCCAGCAGCCCCGGGGGACAGGGGGTTGGTCGATATGGCTACACCTTC | CASSPGGQGVGRYGYTF
TRBJ2-1 | TRBV20-1 | TRBD2 | NA | TGCAGTGCTAGTTCTGGCGGGAGGGCCTCTGAGCAGTTCTTC | CSASSGGRASEQFF
TRBJ1-6 | TRBV6-6 | TRBD1 | NA | TGTGCCAGCAGTTACCGCGGACAGGGGTATTCACCCCTCCACTTT | CASSYRGQGYSPLHF
TRBJ2-3 | TRBV15 | TRBD2 | NA | TGTGCCACCAGCAGAAGCGGGGAGCGTACAGATACGCAGTATTTT | CATSRSGERTDTQYF
TRBJ2-7 | TRBV7-2 | TRBD2 | NA | TGTGCCAGCAGCCCTCAGCGGGGCTCCTACGAGCAGTACTTC | CASSPQRGSYEQYF
TRBJ1-3 | TRBV3-1/TRBV3-2 | NA | NA | TGTGCCAGCAGCCGACAGACAGTAGCTGGAAACACCATATATTTT | CASSRQTVAGNTIYF
TRBJ2-5 | TRBV5-1 | TRBD1 | NA | TGCGCCAGCAGCGAGGGCGAGGGACAGGGTTCCGGAGAGACCCAGTACTTC | CASSEGEGQGSGETQYF
TRBJ2-5 | TRBV5-1 | TRBD1 | NA | TGCGCCAGCAGCTTGGAGGGACAGCGCTGGGAGACCCAGTACTTC | CASSLEGQRWETQYF
TRBJ2-3 | TRBV5-5 | NA | NA | TGTGCCTCAGGGGATACGCAGTATTTT | CASGDTQYF
TRBJ1-1 | TRBV19 | NA | few | TGTGCCAGTAGTTCGAGCGGGTTTAGCACTGAAGCTTTCTTT | CASSSSGFSTEAFF